The 20 T cell receptor beta chains in this list originate from one sample, sequenced in a study of blood T cells in healthy people across ages. A second PCR, run for roughly 7 to 11 cycles, used a sample-barcoded 5' primer plus a J-beta primer mix. TCRdb fed the 5' RACE reads into MiXCR, producing one record per CDR3 protein. The sample records about 1.4 million distinct CDR3 sequences, approximately 59% being singletons. The source material was blood. These receptors were collected from a man in his late teens or twenties in good health.

The chain recombines TRBV7-2 with TRBJ2-5, with 9 positions matching TRBD2. Germline lookup yields CDR1 SGHTA and CDR2 FQGNSA. The CDR3 is made up of 16 amino acids. V was pared by 1 base and J by 11 bases, with 14 bases of the junction left unmatched. CDR3 protein: CASSLESSGSADEQYF. CDR3 sequence (DNA): TGTGCCAGCAGCTTAGAAAGTAGCGGGAGTGCCGATGAGCAGTACTTC.

The chain couples TRBV11-2 to TRBJ1-4; perhaps TRBD1 as D (5 bases). V dropped 3 bases and J dropped 2 bases, with 13 bases sitting between them. The CDR3 spans 16 residues. CDR1 and CDR2 (germline): SGHAT, FQNNGV. CDR3: CASSFMGGRTNEKLFF. The CDR3 nucleotides read TGTGCCAGCAGCTTTATGGGGGGACGGACTAATGAAAAACTGTTTTTT. Full variable domain (missing parts from reference TRBV11-2 and TRBJ1-4): EAGVAQSPRYKIIEKRQSVAFWCNPISGHATLYWYQQILGQGPKLLIQFQNNGVVDDSQLPKDRFSAERLKGVDSTLKIQPAKLEDSAVYLCASSFMGGRTNEKLFFGSGTQLSVL.

V usage is TRBV4-1 and J usage is TRBJ2-1; D ambiguous. The DNA end is a closer match to TRBJ2-7, so the J assignment may be wrong. Germline values: CDR1 MGHRA, CDR2 YSYEKL. The CDR3 consists of 13 residues. The CDR3 is CASSQEMVDEQYF. DNA for the CDR3: TGCGCCAGCAGCCAAGAGATGGTCGACGAGCAGTACTTC.

The rearrangement links TRBV4-3 to TRBJ2-7; TRBD2 agrees at 10 bases. V dropped 2 bases and J dropped 5; count of bases not matched to a gene: 6. The germline V gene has CDR1 LGHNA and CDR2 YSLEER. The CDR3 has 15 residues. This CDR3 is CASSQSGTSVNEQYF. CDR3 DNA: TGCGCCAGCAGCCAATCGGGGACTAGCGTCAACGAGCAGTACTTC.

V and J are TRBV11-2 and TRBJ2-7; 10 bases fit TRBD1. V shed 1 base and J 0 bases; nucleotides not matched to a gene: 9. The CDR3 runs 18 residues. Germline CDR1 reads SGHAT; CDR2 reads FQNNGV. CDR3 in DNA: TGTGCCAGCAGCTTAGTGTTCGGGACAGGGGCAAGCTCCTACGAGCAGTACTTC. Its translation: CASSLVFGTGASSYEQYF.

The chain links TRBV29-1 to TRBJ2-4; the D is unclear. The DNA end lines up better with TRBJ2-7; the J call may be wrong. CDR3 length: 12 residues. CDR1 is SQVTM, CDR2 ANQGSEA, per germline. The CDR3 sequence: CSVARTFDEQYF. The CDR3 DNA is TGCAGCGTTGCTAGAACATTCGACGAGCAGTACTTC.

The rearrangement joins TRBV29-1 to TRBJ2-7; 9 bases align to TRBD1. This CDR3 is 14 amino acids long. Germline CDR1 is SQVTM and CDR2 is ANQGSEA. The V and J ends lost 6 bases and 3 bases, in that order; junction bases with no gene match: 9. CDR3 nucleotides: TGCAGCGTACGGGGACAGGGAAGCTTCTACGAGCAGTACTTC. It codes for CSVRGQGSFYEQYF.

The V gene is TRBV9, the J gene TRBJ2-5; D not certain. Trimming pared 0 bases from V and 0 bases from J, leaving 6 bases between. Germline-derived CDR1 and CDR2 are SGDLS and YYNGEE. This CDR3 spans 14 amino acids. CDR3 coding DNA: TGTGCCAGCAGCGTAGGCCAGAACCAAGAGACCCAGTACTTC. It yields the protein CASSVGQNQETQYF.

The chain is built from TRBV6-1 and TRBJ2-1; 8 positions agree with TRBD1. The CDR3 consists of 16 residues. CDR1 and CDR2 from the germline V gene are MNHNS and SASEGT. V lost 0 bases, J lost 7 bases, and 8 bases stayed unmatched. DNA for the CDR3: TGTGCCAGCAGTGAAGCGGCGGCAGGGGGCTGGAATGAGCAGTTCTTC. Residues: CASSEAAAGGWNEQFF.

The chain uses TRBV7-9 and TRBJ1-1; D is unclear. CDR1 SEHNR and CDR2 FQNEAQ come from the germline V gene (reference sequence). V was cut by 7 bases and J by 7 bases, with 10 bases left in between. CDR3 size: 11 residues. CDR3 in DNA: TGTGCCAGCACCGACACTGTTGAAGCTTTCTTT. Its translation is CASTDTVEAFF.

This clonotype has just a few counts. The rearrangement uses TRBV6-4 and TRBJ2-2, with 11 bases identical to TRBD2. CDR3 length equals 15 residues. With V trimmed by 3 bases and J by 4 bases, 1 base remained unmatched. Germline loops: CDR1 MRHNA, CDR2 SNTAGT. The CDR3 loop reads CASSETSGSTGELFF. Written as DNA, the CDR3 is TGTGCCAGCAGTGAAACTAGCGGGAGCACCGGGGAGCTGTTTTTT.

For this clonotype: The junction departs from germline at one end; a sequencing error may be responsible. The chain carries TRBV7-9 and TRBJ2-1, with D perhaps TRBD1 or TRBD2 (5 bases each). Germline lookup yields CDR1 SEHNR and CDR2 FQNEAQ (reference sequence). The CDR3 extends over 13 amino acids. The CDR3 nucleotides are TGTGCCAGCATCTTAGCAAGAGGGGATGAGCAGTTCTTC. Its protein product is CASILARGDEQFF.

This clonotype has only a few counts. The CDR3 nucleotides are TGTGCCATCAGTGAAATCGACGGGGGTCCCTACGAGCAGTACTTC. Translating it yields CAISEIDGGPYEQYF. The V and J genes are TRBV10-3 and TRBJ2-7, with a possible D match to TRBD2 (6 bases). The CDR3 runs to 15 residues. Trimming stripped 3 bases from V and 2 bases from J, with 14 bases between. From germline, CDR1 is ENHRY and CDR2 SYGVKD.

This chain connects TRBV12-3 or TRBV12-4 to TRBJ2-5; possibly TRBD1 for D (5 bases). V was shortened by 4 bases and J by 3 bases, with 12 bases between the two germline ends. CDR3 size: 14 residues. The CDR3 DNA sequence: TGTGCCAGCAGTTGGTCGCAGGGAAAAGAGACCCAGTACTTC. This sequence encodes CASSWSQGKETQYF.

A few counts support this clonotype. CDR3 nucleotides: TGCGCCAGCAGGGGCACGGAGTCGGCTAACTATGGCTACACCTTC. Translated: CASRGTESANYGYTF. J is TRBJ1-2 and V is TRBV5-1; no firm D call. Trimming pared 5 bases from V and 0 bases from J, leaving 14 bases between. Germline V lookup: CDR1 SGHRS, CDR2 YFSETQ. CDR3 size: 15 residues.

This clonotype was recorded only once. V usage is TRBV20-1 and J usage is TRBJ1-4, with D perhaps matching TRBD1 (5 bases). Trimming cost V 5 bases and J 3 bases, with 16 bases left between them. The CDR3 extends over 15 amino acids. Germline CDR1 and CDR2: DFQATT and SNEGSKA (reference sequence). The CDR3 spells CSAPTTVTPNEKLFF. In DNA form, the CDR3 reads TGCAGTGCTCCCACGACAGTGACTCCTAATGAAAAACTGTTTTTT.

This rearrangement joins TRBV20-1 to TRBJ2-5; TRBD1 matches at 10 bases. Germline V gives CDR1 DFQATT, CDR2 SNEGSKA (reference sequence). The CDR3 spans 13 residues. V dropped 6 bases and J dropped 4; count of bases not matched to a gene: 5. The DNA for the CDR3 is TGCAGTGCCCCGGGACAGGGGATAGAGACCCAGTACTTC. Encoded protein: CSAPGQGIETQYF.

This clonotype was picked up a small number of times. The J gene is TRBJ2-1, the V gene TRBV3-1; 7 bases are a match to TRBD1. The germline CDR1 and CDR2 sequences are LGHDT and YNNKEL (reference sequence). Losses at the gene ends were 2 bases for V and 8 bases for J; bases not matched to a gene: 6. The CDR3 runs to 14 residues. CDR3 nucleotide sequence: TGTGCCAGCAGCCAAATCGAAACAGGGGATGAGCAGTTCTTC. The encoded protein is CASSQIETGDEQFF.

The chain couples TRBV28 to TRBJ2-5; 9 bases align to TRBD1. The J call could be wrong; TRBJ2-7 is a better fit for the DNA end. Germline assignment: CDR1 MDHEN and CDR2 SYDVKM. The CDR3 covers 16 residues. The CDR3 DNA sequence: TGTGCCAGCAGCGTAATCTTCGGGACAGGGCTTTACGAGCAGTACTTC. This gives the protein CASSVIFGTGLYEQYF.

The chain carries TRBV3-1 and TRBJ2-5, with TRBD1 identical over 11 bases. Looked up from germline, CDR1 is LGHDT and CDR2 is YNNKEL (reference sequence). Trimming cost V 4 bases and J 5 bases; bases outside gene matches: 6. CDR3 length: 15 residues. The CDR3 reads CASSPQGQGGETQYF. The CDR3 region has the DNA TGTGCCAGCAGCCCCCAGGGACAGGGGGGGGAGACCCAGTACTTC.